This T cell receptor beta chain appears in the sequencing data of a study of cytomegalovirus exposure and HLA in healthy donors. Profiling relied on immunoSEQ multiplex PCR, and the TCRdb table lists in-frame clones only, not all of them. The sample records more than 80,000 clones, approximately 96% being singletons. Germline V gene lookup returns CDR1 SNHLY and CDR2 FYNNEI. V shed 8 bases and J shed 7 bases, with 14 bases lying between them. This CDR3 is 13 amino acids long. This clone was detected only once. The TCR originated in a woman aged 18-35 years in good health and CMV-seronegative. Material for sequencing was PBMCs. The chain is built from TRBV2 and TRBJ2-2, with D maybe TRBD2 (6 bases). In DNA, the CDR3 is TGTGCCAGCCGTTTGGGAGGAATCGGGGAGCTGTTTTTT. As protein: CASRLGGIGELFF.